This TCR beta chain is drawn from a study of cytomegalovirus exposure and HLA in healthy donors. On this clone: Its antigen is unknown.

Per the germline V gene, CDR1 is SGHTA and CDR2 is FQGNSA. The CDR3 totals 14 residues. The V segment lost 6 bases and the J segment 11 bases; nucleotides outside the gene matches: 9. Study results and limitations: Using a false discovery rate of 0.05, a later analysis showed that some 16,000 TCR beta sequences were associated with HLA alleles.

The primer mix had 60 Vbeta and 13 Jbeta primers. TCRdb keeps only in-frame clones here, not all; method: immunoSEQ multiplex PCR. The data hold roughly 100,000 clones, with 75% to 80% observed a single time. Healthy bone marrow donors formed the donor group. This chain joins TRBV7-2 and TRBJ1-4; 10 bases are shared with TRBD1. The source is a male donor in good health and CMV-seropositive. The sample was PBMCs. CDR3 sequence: CASRPGTGDWKLFF. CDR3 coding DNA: TGTGCCAGCAGGCCCGGGACAGGGGATTGGAAACTGTTTTTT. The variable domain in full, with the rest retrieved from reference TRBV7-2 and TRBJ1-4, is GAGVSQSPSNKVTEKGKDVELRCDPISGHTALYWYRQSLGQGLEFLIYFQGNSAPDKSGLPSDRFSAERTGGSVSTLTIQRTQQEDSAVYLCASRPGTGDWKLFFGSGTQLSVL.